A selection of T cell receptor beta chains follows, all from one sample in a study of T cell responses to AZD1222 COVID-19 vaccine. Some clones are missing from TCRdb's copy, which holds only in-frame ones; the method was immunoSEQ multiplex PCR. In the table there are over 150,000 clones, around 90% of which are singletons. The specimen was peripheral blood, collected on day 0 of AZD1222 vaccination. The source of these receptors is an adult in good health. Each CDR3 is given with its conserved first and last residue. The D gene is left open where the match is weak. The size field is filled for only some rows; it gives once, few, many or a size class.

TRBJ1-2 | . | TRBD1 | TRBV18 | CASSRRQGQSYGYTF | TGTGCCAGCTCACGTAGACAGGGGCAAAGCTATGGCTACACCTTC
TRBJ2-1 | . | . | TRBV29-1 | CSVEDRSSNEQFF | TGCAGCGTTGAAGATCGGTCGAGCAATGAGCAGTTCTTC
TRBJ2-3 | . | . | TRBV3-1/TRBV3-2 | CASSQVSETLTDTQYF | TGTGCCAGCAGCCAAGTCTCTGAAACCCTCACAGATACGCAGTATTTT
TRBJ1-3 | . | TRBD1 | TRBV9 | CASSVASGTASSGNTIYF | TGTGCCAGCAGCGTAGCTTCCGGGACAGCGAGCTCTGGAAACACCATATATTTT
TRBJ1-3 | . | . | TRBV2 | CASSELGGRSGNTIYF | TGTGCCAGCAGTGAATTGGGGGGGCGGTCTGGAAACACCATATATTTT
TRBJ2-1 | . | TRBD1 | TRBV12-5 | CASGLTGQGNYNEQFF | TGTGCTAGTGGTTTAACGGGACAGGGTAATTACAATGAGCAGTTCTTC
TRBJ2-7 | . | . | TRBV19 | CASSSSGPMGFYEQYF | TGTGCCAGTAGTAGCTCGGGACCGATGGGATTCTACGAGCAGTACTTC
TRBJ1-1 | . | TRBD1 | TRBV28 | CASSLGTGGNTEAFF | TGTGCCAGCAGCCTAGGGACAGGGGGGAACACTGAAGCTTTCTTT
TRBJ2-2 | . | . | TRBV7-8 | CASSESRATGELFF | TGTGCCAGCAGCGAGTCTAGGGCCACCGGGGAGCTGTTTTTT
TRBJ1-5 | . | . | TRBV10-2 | CASSDPPEPQHF | TGCGCCAGCAGTGACCCCCCGGAGCCCCAGCATTTT
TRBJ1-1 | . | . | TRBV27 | CASSSPRLNTEAFF | TGTGCCAGCAGTTCCCCTCGGTTGAACACTGAAGCTTTCTTT
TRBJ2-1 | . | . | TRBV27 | CASSIAGHEQFF | TGTGCCAGCAGCATCGCCGGCCATGAGCAGTTCTTC
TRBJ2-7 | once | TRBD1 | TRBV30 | CAWSASRTGRGYEQYF | TGTGCCTGGAGTGCAAGTCGGACAGGGAGAGGCTACGAGCAGTACTTC
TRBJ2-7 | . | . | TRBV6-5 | CASRDRRDYEQYF | TGTGCCAGCAGAGACAGGAGGGATTACGAGCAGTACTTC
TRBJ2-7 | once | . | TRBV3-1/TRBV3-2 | CASSRNGAYEQYF | TGTGCCAGCAGTCGAAACGGGGCCTACGAGCAGTACTTC
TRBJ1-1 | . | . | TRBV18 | CASSLETRYTEAFF | TGTGCCAGCTCACTCGAAACAAGATACACTGAAGCTTTCTTT
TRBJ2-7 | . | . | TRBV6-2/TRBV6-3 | CASSRLDYEQYF | TGTGCCAGCAGTCGCCTCGACTACGAGCAGTACTTC
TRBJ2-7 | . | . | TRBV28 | CASGQILYEQYF | TGTGCCAGCGGGCAGATCTTGTACGAGCAGTACTTC
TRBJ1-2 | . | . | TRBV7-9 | CASSVLDSTNYGYTF | TGTGCCAGCAGCGTACTAGACTCCACTAACTATGGCTACACCTTC
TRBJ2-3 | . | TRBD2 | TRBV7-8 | CASNGGLAVSTDTQYF | TGTGCCAGCAACGGGGGACTAGCGGTGAGCACAGATACGCAGTATTTT
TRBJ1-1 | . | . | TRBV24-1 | CATSDPGRGGTEAFF | TGTGCCACCAGTGACCCCGGGAGGGGCGGCACTGAAGCTTTCTTT
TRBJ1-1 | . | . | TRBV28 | CASSIGIPNTEAFF | TGTGCCAGCAGTATCGGGATACCGAACACTGAAGCTTTCTTT
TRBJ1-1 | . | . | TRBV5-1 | CASSLGWGDQNTEAFF | TGCGCCAGCAGCCTTGGTTGGGGAGATCAGAACACTGAAGCTTTCTTT
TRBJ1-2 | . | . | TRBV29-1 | CSVKDPMWGYTF | TGCAGCGTTAAGGACCCTATGTGGGGCTACACCTTC
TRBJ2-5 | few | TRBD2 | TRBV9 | CASSVVVAGGRETQYF | TGTGCCAGCAGCGTAGTGGTAGCGGGAGGTCGAGAGACCCAGTACTTC
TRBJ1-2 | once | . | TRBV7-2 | CASSLEFYGYTF | TGTGCCAGCAGCTTAGAATTCTATGGCTACACCTTC
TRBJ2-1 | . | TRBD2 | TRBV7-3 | CASSTRGEVRNEQFF | TGTGCCAGCAGCACTCGGGGGGAAGTACGCAATGAGCAGTTCTTC
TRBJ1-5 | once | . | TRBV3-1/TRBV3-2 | CASSQDLGRQPQHF | TGTGCCAGCAGCCAAGATCTGGGACGACAGCCCCAGCATTTT
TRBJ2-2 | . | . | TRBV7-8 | CASFLWLGAITGELFF | TGTGCCAGCTTCTTATGGTTGGGGGCCATCACCGGGGAGCTGTTTTTT
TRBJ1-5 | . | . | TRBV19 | CASSIGTASNQPQHF | TGTGCCAGTAGTATAGGGACAGCCAGCAATCAGCCCCAGCATTTT
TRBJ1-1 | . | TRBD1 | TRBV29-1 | CSVPRDRGFNEAFF | TGCAGCGTTCCCCGGGACAGGGGGTTCAATGAAGCTTTCTTT
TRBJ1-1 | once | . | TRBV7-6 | CASSPLGPNTEAFF | TGTGCCAGCAGCCCACTGGGGCCTAACACTGAAGCTTTCTTT
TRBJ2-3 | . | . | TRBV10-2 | CASSEQGTDTQYF | TGCGCCAGCAGTGAACAGGGCACAGATACGCAGTATTTT
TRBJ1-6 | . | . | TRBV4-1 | CASSPAGPPLHF | TGCGCCAGCAGCCCCGCGGGGCCACCCCTCCACTTT
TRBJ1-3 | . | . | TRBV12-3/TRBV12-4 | CASSLFAGNTIYF | TGTGCCAGCAGTTTATTTGCTGGAAACACCATATATTTT
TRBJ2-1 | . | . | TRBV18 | CASSPVAAEQFF | TGTGCCAGCTCACCGGTTGCCGCTGAGCAGTTCTTC
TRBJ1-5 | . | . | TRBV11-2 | CASSLVSNQPQHF | TGTGCCAGCAGCTTAGTAAGCAATCAGCCCCAGCATTTT
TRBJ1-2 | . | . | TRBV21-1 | CASMAHNPRPYGYTF | TGTGCCAGCATGGCCCATAACCCTCGTCCCTATGGCTACACCTTC
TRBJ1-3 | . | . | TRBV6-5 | CASSWEYGNTIYF | TGTGCCAGCAGTTGGGAGTATGGAAACACCATATATTTT
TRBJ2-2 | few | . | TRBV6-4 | CASSDSGISSEGTGELFF | TGTGCCAGCAGTGACTCAGGAATTTCCTCTGAGGGCACCGGGGAGCTGTTTTTT
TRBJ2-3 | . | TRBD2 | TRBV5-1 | CASSPPLGRGTDTQYF | TGCGCCAGCAGTCCACCTCTGGGGAGGGGTACAGATACGCAGTATTTT
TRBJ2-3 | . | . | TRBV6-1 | CASSGAPGQFRTDTQYF | TGTGCCAGCAGTGGGGCCCCAGGACAGTTCCGCACAGATACGCAGTATTTT
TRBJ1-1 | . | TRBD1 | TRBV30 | CAWSDGQGGWPEAFF | TGTGCCTGGAGCGACGGACAGGGGGGATGGCCTGAAGCTTTCTTT
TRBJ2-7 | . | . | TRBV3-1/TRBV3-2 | CASSPAAGAYEQYF | TGTGCCAGCAGCCCTGCGGCCGGGGCTTACGAGCAGTACTTC
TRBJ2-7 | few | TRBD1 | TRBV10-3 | CAISESFSRTGGSHEQYF | TGTGCCATCAGTGAGTCGTTCTCGAGGACAGGGGGTTCCCACGAGCAGTACTTC